Below, 14 T cell receptor beta chains from the same sample are listed, as sequenced in a study of blood T cell repertoires in COVID-19. The data were produced by immunoSEQ multiplex PCR, yet TCRdb's version contains in-frame clones alone and is incomplete. The sample yields about 110,000 clones, 65% to 80% seen once. The specimen sequenced was peripheral blood. These receptors were taken from a man between 65 and 85 years old with acute or convalescent COVID-19.

The genes are TRBV7-2 and TRBJ2-5, with 7 bases lining up with TRBD2. The CDR3 spans 14 residues. The J segment lost 5 bases and the V segment lost 1 base, leaving 4 bases of the junction unmatched. Germline V lookup: CDR1 SGHTA, CDR2 FQGNSA. The CDR3 spells CASSLGLAVETQYF. The DNA of the CDR3 is TGTGCCAGCAGCTTAGGGCTAGCGGTGGAGACCCAGTACTTC.

The gene calls are TRBV29-1 and TRBJ1-2, with TRBD1 as a possible D gene (5 bases). Germline V CDR1 and CDR2: SQVTM, ANQGSEA. V lost 1 base, J lost 0 bases, and 15 bases lay in between. CDR3 length: 16 residues. DNA of the CDR3: TGCAGCGTTGAAGGAGAACAGACAGCCTCTAACTATGGCTACACCTTC. Translating gives CSVEGEQTASNYGYTF.

This chain joins TRBV21-1 and TRBJ1-6; the table gives TRBD1 as D, unverified against the DNA. TRBV21-1 is a pseudogene segment. This CDR3 is built from 15 residues. The CDR3 is CASSRWAFYNSPLHF. DNA of the CDR3: TGTGCCAGCAGCCGATGGGCCTTCTATAATTCACCCCTCCACTTT.

The chain has TRBV6-2 or TRBV6-3 and TRBJ1-1; 9 bases are a match to TRBD1. The CDR3 totals 18 residues. V lost 2 bases to trimming and J lost 5 bases; unmatched junction nucleotides: 15. Germline V CDR1 and CDR2: MNHEY, SVGEGT. CDR3 amino acids: CASSYLAQTGGLVTEAFF. Written as DNA, the CDR3 is TGTGCCAGCAGTTACCTCGCCCAGACAGGGGGGTTGGTGACTGAAGCTTTCTTT.

This clone has a single count. V and J are TRBV15 and TRBJ2-7; the match to TRBD1 covers 8 bases. The CDR3 is made up of 18 amino acids. V gave up 0 bases and J gave up 4 bases; unmatched junction bases: 14. Germline-derived CDR1 and CDR2 are LNHNV and YYDKDF (reference sequence). The CDR3 loop reads CATSRETAIDRGDYEQYF. The CDR3 DNA reads as TGTGCCACCAGCAGAGAGACCGCGATTGACAGGGGCGATTACGAGCAGTACTTC.

The V call is TRBV19, the J call TRBJ2-7, with 9 nucleotides matching TRBD1. The V and J ends lost 6 bases and 3 bases, in that order; junction bases with no gene match: 6. This CDR3 is 14 amino acids long. Germline assignment: CDR1 LNHDA and CDR2 SQIVND (reference sequence). DNA of the CDR3: TGTGCCAGTAGAACGACAGGGGGGGACTACGAGCAGTACTTC. Residues: CASRTTGGDYEQYF.

The chain joins TRBV5-5 to TRBJ1-1; 9 nucleotides line up with TRBD1. The V gene end was trimmed by 5 bases and the J gene end by 0 bases; junction bases not matched to a gene: 11. Germline-derived CDR1 and CDR2 are SGHKS and YYEKEE (reference sequence). This CDR3 has 17 residues. The CDR3 DNA reads as TGTGCCAGCAGGTTCCGGGACAGGGACCTGCTGAACACTGAAGCTTTCTTT. Amino acid sequence: CASRFRDRDLLNTEAFF.

V is TRBV6-5 and J is TRBJ2-3; the D gene is possibly TRBD2 (6 bases). The CDR3 has 15 residues. The germline V gene has CDR1 MNHEY and CDR2 SVGAGI. Deletions cut 2 bases from V and 8 bases from J, with 17 bases between. CDR3 loop: CASSYRRGTSGTQYF. The DNA for the CDR3 is TGTGCCAGCAGTTACCGGAGAGGGACTTCTGGTACGCAGTATTTT.

This clone showed up just once. This chain links TRBV3-1 (or the pseudogene TRBV3-2) with TRBJ1-5; TRBD1 matches 9 bases. The trim removed 2 bases at V and 0 bases at J, leaving 8 bases unmatched. The CDR3 has 18 amino acids. The V gene's germline CDR1 is LGHDT and CDR2 YNNKEL (reference sequence). CDR3 in amino acids: CASSQYPGQGYSNQPQHF. The DNA for the CDR3 is TGTGCCAGCAGCCAATATCCGGGACAGGGATATAGCAATCAGCCCCAGCATTTT.

The V call is TRBV10-2, the J call TRBJ1-2, with 7 bases matching TRBD1. Unmatched junction bases numbered 2, after V lost 3 bases and J lost 1 base. Germline CDR1 reads WSHSY; CDR2 reads SAAADI. This CDR3 is built from 14 residues. CDR3: CASSDGTVNYGYTF. CDR3 in DNA: TGCGCCAGCAGTGATGGGACAGTTAACTATGGCTACACCTTC.

The chain couples TRBV7-2 to TRBJ1-2; 9 bases fit TRBD1. V was pared by 4 bases and J by 5 bases, with 14 bases of the junction left unmatched. This CDR3 is 17 amino acids long. In germline, CDR1 is SGHTA, CDR2 FQGNSA. CDR3 amino acids: CASSSRTGAPGAYGYTF. CDR3 nucleotides: TGTGCCAGCAGCTCCCGGACAGGGGCCCCAGGGGCTTATGGCTACACCTTC.

The chain combines TRBV15 with TRBJ2-1; the match to TRBD1 covers 7 bases. This CDR3 is built from 19 residues. V was clipped by 0 bases and J by 0 bases; unmatched bases: 11. CDR1 is LNHNV, CDR2 YYDKDF, per germline (reference sequence). The CDR3 sequence is CATSRDRIGGEGSYNEQFF. CDR3 coding DNA: TGTGCCACCAGCAGAGATCGGATAGGGGGCGAGGGCTCCTACAATGAGCAGTTCTTC.

Only a few counts were recorded for this clone. The chain links TRBV12-5 to TRBJ2-5; 9 nucleotides agree with TRBD1. The CDR3 spans 14 residues. Trimming at V came to 4 bases and at J to 3 bases, leaving 3 bases not matched to a gene. The V gene's germline CDR1 is LGHNT and CDR2 FRNRAP. The CDR3 sequence: CASGYGTGKETQYF. CDR3 coding DNA: TGTGCTAGTGGTTACGGGACAGGGAAAGAGACCCAGTACTTC.

V is TRBV4-3 and J is TRBJ2-1; the match to TRBD2 covers 7 bases. In germline, CDR1 is LGHNA, CDR2 YSLEER. Losses at the gene ends were 3 bases for V and 0 bases for J; bases not matched to a gene: 5. CDR3 length equals 16 residues. The CDR3 DNA reads as TGCGCCAGCAGCCACCACCGCGGGAGCTCCTACAATGAGCAGTTCTTC. Its protein product is CASSHHRGSSYNEQFF.